Following are 2 T cell receptor beta chains from one sample sequenced in a study of OX40 agonist ivuxolimab in advanced cancers. Sequencing used immunoSEQ multiplex PCR; TCRdb keeps in-frame clones, though not all of them. The sample carries about 41,000 clones, around 73% recorded once. The sample was CD4+ or CD8+ T cells sorted from blood, taken in a trial of the OX40 agonist ivuxolimab. The source is an adult with an advanced solid tumor such as melanoma, head and neck, liver or kidney cancer.

CDR3 DNA: TGTGCCAGCAGTTTCGCACACAGGCACCAAGAGACCCAGTACTTC. As protein: CASSFAHRHQETQYF. This chain connects TRBV6-5 to TRBJ2-5, with D possibly matching TRBD1 (5 bases). This CDR3 contains 15 residues. V was pared by 4 bases and J by 0 bases, with 12 bases between. In germline, CDR1 is MNHEY, CDR2 SVGAGI.

This clone is labeled medium-sized. At one of its ends the junction is not consistent with the germline gene, which may arise from a read error. The chain employs TRBV7-7 and TRBJ2-5; 7 bases are shared with TRBD2. There are 15 residues in the CDR3. Germline CDR1 and CDR2: SSHAT and FNYEAQ (reference sequence). CDR3 nucleotide sequence: TGTGCTAGCAGCCTCTGGGCTAGCGGAGGGGAGACCCAGTACTTC. Translating gives CASSLWASGGETQYF.